The clone carrying this T cell receptor beta chain has just a few counts. The sample belongs to a study of blood T cell repertoires in COVID-19. The V gene's germline CDR1 is LGHNA and CDR2 YSLEER. The CDR3 is 13 residues long. The germline V and J ends were trimmed by 2 bases and 13 bases, with 15 bases remaining between them. TCRdb keeps only in-frame clones here, not all; method: immunoSEQ multiplex PCR. This sample carries about 130,000 clones, roughly two thirds of them seen once, and the ten largest clones take around 1.8%. What was sequenced was peripheral blood. V usage is TRBV4-3 and J usage is TRBJ2-1, with a tentative D call TRBD2 (5 bases). The TCR originated in a woman aged 70-85 years with acute or convalescent COVID-19. CDR3 region: CASSQRGLAFQFF. DNA of the CDR3: TGCGCCAGCAGCCAACGCGGGTTAGCCTTCCAGTTCTTC.